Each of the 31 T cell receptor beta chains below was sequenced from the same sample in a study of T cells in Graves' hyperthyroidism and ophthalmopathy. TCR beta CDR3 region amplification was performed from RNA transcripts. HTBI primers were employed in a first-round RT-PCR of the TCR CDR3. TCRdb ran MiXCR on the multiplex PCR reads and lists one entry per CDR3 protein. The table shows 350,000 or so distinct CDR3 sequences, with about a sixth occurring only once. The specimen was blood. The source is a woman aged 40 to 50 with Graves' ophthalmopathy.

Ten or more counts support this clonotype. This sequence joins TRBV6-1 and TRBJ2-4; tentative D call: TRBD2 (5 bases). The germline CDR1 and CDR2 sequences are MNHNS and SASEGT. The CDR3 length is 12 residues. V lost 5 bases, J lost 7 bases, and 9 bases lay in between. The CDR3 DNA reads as TGTGCCAGCAGTAAGGGCGGGAACATTCAGTACTTC. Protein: CASSKGGNIQYF.

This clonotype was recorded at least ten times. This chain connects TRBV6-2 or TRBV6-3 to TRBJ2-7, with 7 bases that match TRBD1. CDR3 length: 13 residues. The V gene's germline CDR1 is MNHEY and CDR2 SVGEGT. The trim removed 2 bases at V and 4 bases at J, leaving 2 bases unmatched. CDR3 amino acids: CASSYDRAYEQYF. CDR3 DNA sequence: TGTGCCAGCAGTTACGACAGGGCTTACGAGCAGTACTTC.

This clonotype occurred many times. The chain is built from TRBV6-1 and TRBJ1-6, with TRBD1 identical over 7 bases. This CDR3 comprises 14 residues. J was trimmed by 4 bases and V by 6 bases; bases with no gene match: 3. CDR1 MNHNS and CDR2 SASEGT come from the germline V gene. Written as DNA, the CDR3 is TGTGCCAGCAGGACACAGGGGTATAATTCACCCCTCCACTTT. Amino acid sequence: CASRTQGYNSPLHF.

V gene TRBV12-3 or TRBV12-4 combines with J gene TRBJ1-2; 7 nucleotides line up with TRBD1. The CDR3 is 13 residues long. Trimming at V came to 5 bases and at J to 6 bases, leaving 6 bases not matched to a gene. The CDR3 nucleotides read TGTGCCAGCAGTAGCGACAGGGTCCATGGCTACACCTTC. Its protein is CASSSDRVHGYTF.

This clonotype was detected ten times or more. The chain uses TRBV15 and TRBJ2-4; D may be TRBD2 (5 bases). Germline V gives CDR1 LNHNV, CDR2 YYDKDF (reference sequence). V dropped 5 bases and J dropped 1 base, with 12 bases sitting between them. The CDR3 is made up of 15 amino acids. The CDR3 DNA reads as TGTGCCACCAGCGCACCCGGGATTGCCAAAAACATTCAGTACTTC. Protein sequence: CATSAPGIAKNIQYF.

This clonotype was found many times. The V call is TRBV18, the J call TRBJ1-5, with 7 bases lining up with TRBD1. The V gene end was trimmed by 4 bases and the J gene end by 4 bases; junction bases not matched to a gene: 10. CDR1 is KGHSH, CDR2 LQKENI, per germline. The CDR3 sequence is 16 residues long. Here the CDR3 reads CASSRLNGQVNQPQHF. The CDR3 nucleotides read TGTGCCAGCTCACGACTTAATGGACAGGTTAATCAGCCCCAGCATTTT.

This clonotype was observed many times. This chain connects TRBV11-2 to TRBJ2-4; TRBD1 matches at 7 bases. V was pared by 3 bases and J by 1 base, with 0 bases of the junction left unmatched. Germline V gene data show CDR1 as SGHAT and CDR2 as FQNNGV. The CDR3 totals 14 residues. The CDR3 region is CASSLTGAKNIQYF. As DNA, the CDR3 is TGTGCCAGCAGCTTGACAGGGGCCAAAAACATTCAGTACTTC.

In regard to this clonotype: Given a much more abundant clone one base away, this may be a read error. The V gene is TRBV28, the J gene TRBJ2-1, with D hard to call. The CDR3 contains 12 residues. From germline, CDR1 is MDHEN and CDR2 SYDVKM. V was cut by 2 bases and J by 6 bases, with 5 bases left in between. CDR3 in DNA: TGTGCCAGCAGTTTAACATTCAATGAGCAGTTCTTC. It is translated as CASSLTFNEQFF.

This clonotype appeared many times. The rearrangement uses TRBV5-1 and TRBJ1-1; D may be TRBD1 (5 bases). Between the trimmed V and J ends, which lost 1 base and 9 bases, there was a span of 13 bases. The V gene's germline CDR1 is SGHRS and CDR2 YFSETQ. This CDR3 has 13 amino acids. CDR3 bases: TGCGCCAGCAGCTTGAAAGTGACAGCCCAAGCTTTCTTT. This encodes CASSLKVTAQAFF.

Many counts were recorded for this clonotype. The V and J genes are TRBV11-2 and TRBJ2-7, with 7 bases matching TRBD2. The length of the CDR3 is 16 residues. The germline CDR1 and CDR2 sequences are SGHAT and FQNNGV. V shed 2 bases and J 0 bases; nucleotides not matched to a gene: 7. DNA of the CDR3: TGTGCCAGCAGCTTAAATTTTGGCGGGAGCTCCTACGAGCAGTACTTC. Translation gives CASSLNFGGSSYEQYF.

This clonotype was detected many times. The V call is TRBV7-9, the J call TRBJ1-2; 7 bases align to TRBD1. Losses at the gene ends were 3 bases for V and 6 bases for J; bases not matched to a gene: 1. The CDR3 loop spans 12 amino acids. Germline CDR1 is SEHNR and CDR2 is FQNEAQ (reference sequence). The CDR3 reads CASSFGTDGYTF. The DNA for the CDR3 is TGTGCCAGCAGCTTTGGGACAGATGGCTACACCTTC.

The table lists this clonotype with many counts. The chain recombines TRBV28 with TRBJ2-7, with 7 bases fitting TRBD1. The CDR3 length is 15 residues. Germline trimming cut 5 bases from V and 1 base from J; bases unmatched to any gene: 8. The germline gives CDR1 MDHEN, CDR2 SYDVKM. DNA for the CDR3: TGTGCCAGCAGTGCATTTCCGGGACAGTCCTACGAGCAGTACTTC. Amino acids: CASSAFPGQSYEQYF. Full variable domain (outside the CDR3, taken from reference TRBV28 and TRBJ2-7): DVKVTQSSRYLVKRTGEKVFLECVQDMDHENMFWYRQDPGLGLRLIYFSYDVKMKEKGDIPEGYSVSREKKERFSLILESASTNQTSMYLCASSAFPGQSYEQYFGPGTRLTVT.

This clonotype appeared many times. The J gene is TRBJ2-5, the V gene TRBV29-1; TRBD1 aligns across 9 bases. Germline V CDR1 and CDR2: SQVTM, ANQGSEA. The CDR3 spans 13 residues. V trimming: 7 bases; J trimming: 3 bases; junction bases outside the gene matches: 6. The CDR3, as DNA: TGCAGCGCCGGGGACAGGGATAAAGAGACCCAGTACTTC. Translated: CSAGDRDKETQYF.

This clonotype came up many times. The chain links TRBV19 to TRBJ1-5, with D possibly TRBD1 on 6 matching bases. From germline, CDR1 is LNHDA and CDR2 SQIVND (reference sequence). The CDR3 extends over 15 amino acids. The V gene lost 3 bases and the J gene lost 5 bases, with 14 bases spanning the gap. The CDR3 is CASSIVGQGYQPQHF. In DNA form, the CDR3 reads TGTGCCAGTAGTATCGTGGGGCAGGGGTATCAGCCCCAGCATTTT.

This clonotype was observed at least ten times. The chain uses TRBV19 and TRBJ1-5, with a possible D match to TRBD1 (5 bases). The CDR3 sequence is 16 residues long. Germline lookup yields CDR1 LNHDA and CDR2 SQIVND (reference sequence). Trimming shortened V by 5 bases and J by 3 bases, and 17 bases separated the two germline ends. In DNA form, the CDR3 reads TGTGCCAGTAGTCCCGTCAGGGAAGTCCCCAATCAGCCCCAGCATTTT. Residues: CASSPVREVPNQPQHF. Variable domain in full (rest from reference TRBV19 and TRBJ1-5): DGGITQSPKYLFRKEGQNVTLSCEQNLNHDAMYWYRQDPGQGLRLIYYSQIVNDFQKGDIAEGYSVSREKKESFPLTVTSAQKNPTAFYLCASSPVREVPNQPQHFGDGTRLSIL.

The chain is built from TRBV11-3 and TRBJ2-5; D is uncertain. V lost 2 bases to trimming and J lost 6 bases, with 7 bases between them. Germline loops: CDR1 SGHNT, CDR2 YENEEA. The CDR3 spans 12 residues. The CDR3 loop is CASSLFSQTQYF. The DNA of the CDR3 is TGTGCCAGCAGCTTATTTTCTCAGACCCAGTACTTC.

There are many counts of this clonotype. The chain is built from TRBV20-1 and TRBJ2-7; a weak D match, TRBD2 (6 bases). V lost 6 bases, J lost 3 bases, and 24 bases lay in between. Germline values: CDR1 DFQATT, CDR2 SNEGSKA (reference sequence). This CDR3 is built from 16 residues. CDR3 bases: TGCAGTGCCCCGGCGGGGCAGTCCAGCGGTTACTACGAGCAGTACTTC. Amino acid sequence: CSAPAGQSSGYYEQYF.

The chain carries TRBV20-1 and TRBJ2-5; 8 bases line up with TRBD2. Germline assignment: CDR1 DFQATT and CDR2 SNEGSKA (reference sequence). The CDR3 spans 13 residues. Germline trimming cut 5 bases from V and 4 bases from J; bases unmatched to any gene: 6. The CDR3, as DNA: TGCAGTGCTCACGGGGGGGGAGCAGAGACCCAGTACTTC. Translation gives CSAHGGGAETQYF.

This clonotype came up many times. The CDR3 loop is CASSIGGAYEQYF. DNA of the CDR3: TGTGCCAGCAGCATTGGGGGAGCCTACGAGCAGTACTTC. This sequence joins TRBV28 and TRBJ2-7; the D gene could be TRBD1 or TRBD2 (5 bases each). V was clipped by 6 bases and J by 2 bases, with 11 bases between them. CDR3 size: 13 residues. Germline lookup yields CDR1 MDHEN and CDR2 SYDVKM.

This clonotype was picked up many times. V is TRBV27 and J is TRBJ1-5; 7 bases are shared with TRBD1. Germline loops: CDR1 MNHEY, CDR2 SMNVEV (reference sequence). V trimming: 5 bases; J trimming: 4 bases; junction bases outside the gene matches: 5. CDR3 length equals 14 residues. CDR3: CASSPRDRNQPQHF. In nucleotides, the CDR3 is TGTGCCAGCAGTCCCAGGGACAGAAATCAGCCCCAGCATTTT.

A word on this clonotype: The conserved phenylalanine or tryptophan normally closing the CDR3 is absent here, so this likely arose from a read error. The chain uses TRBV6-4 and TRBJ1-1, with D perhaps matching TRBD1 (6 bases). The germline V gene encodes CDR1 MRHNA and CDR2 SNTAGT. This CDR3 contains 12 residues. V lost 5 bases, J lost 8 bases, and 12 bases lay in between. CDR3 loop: CASSTGTGEAFS. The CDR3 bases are TGTGCCAGCAGTACCGGAACAGGGGAAGCTTTCTCT.

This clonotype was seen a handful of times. DNA for the CDR3: TGTGCCAGCAGTACCACAGGACAGAACTACGAGCAGTACTTC. Translating gives CASSTTGQNYEQYF. The gene calls are TRBV7-2 and TRBJ2-7; possibly TRBD1 for D (6 bases). Per the germline V gene, CDR1 is SGHTA and CDR2 is FQGNSA. V dropped 6 bases and J dropped 3 bases, with 15 bases sitting between them. CDR3 length: 14 amino acids.

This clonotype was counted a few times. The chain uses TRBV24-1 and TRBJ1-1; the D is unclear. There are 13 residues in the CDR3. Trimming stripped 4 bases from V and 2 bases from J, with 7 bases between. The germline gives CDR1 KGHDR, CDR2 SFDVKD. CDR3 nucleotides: TGTGCCACCAGTGACGCGGGAAACACTGAAGCTTTCTTT. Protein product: CATSDAGNTEAFF.

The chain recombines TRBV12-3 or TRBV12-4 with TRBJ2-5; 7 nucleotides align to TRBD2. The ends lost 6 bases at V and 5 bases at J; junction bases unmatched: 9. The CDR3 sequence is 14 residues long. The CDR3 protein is CASSSASGTETQYF. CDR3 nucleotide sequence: TGTGCCAGCAGCTCCGCAAGCGGGACGGAGACCCAGTACTTC.

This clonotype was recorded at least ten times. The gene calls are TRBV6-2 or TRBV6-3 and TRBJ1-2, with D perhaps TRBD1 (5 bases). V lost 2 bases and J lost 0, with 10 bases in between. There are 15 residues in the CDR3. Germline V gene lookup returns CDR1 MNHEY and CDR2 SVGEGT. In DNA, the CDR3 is TGTGCCAGCAGTTACGGCAAGGGGTCTAACTATGGCTACACCTTC. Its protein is CASSYGKGSNYGYTF.

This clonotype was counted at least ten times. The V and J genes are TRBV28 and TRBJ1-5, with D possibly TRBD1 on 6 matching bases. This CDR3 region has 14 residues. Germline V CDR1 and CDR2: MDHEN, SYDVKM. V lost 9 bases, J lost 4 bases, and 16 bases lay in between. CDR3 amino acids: CASQQDSGNQPQHF. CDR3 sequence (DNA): TGTGCCAGTCAACAGGACAGCGGGAATCAGCCCCAGCATTTT.

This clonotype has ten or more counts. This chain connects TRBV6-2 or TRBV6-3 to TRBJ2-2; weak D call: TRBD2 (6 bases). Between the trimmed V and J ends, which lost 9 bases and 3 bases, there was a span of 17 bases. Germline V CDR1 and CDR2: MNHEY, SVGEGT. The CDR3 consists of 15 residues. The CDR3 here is CASTTGVSHTGELFF. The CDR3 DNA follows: TGTGCCAGTACTACGGGAGTTAGTCACACCGGGGAGCTGTTTTTT.

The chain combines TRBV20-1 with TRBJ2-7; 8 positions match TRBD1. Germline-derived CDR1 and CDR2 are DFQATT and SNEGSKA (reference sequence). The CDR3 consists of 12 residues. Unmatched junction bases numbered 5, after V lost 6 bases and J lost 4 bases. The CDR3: CSAEQGVYEQYF. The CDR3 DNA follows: TGCAGTGCCGAACAGGGGGTGTACGAGCAGTACTTC.

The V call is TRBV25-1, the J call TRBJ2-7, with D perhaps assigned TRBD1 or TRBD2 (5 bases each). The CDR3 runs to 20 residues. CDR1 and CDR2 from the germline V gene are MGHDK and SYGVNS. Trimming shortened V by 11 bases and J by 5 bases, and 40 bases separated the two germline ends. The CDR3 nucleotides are TGTGCCGACAGTCCGCCCCGGGCGTCTAAGAGATTGGGGGTTCCCCACGAGCAGTACTTC. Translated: CADSPPRASKRLGVPHEQYF.

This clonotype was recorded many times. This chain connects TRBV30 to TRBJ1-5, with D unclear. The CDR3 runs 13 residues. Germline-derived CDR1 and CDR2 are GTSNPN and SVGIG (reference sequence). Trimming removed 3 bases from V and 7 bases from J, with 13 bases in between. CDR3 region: CAWRGSAGQPQHF. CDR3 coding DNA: TGTGCCTGGAGAGGGTCAGCTGGACAGCCCCAGCATTTT.

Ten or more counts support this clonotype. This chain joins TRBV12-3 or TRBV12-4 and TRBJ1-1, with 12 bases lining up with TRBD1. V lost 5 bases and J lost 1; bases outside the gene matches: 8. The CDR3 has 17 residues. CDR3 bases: TGTGCCAGCAGTCCCGGGACAGGGGGCAAGAGGAACACTGAAGCTTTCTTT. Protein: CASSPGTGGKRNTEAFF.